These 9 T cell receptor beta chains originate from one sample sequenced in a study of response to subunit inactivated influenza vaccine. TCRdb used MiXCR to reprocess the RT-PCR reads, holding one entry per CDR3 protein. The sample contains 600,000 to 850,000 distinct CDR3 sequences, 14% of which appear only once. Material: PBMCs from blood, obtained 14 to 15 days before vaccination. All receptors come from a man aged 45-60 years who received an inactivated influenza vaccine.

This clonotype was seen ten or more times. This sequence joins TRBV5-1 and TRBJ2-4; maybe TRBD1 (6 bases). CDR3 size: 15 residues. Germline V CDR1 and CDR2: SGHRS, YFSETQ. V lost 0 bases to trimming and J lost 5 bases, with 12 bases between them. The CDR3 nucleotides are TGCGCCAGCAGCTTGGCCGGACAGATCGAAAACATTCAGTACTTC. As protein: CASSLAGQIENIQYF.

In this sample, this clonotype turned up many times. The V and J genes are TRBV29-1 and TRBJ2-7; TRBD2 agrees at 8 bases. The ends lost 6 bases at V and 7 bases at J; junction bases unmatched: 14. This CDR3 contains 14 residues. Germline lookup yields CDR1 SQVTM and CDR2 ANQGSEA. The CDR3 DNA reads TGCAGCGTCGCCGGGGGGGATATCCCGGTGGAGCAGTACTTC. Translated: CSVAGGDIPVEQYF.

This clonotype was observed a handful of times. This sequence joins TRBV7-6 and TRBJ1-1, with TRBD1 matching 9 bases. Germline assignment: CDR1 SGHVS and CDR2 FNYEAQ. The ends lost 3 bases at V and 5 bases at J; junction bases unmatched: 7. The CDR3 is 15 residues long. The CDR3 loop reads CASSFSGQGKTEAFF. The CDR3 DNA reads TGTGCCAGCAGCTTCTCGGGACAGGGAAAGACTGAAGCTTTCTTT.

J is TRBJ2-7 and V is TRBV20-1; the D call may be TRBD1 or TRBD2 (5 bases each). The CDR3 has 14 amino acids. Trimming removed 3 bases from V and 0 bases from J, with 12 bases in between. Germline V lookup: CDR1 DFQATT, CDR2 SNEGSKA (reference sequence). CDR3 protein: CSARPGRASYEQYF. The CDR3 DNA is TGCAGTGCTAGGCCAGGGAGAGCCTCCTACGAGCAGTACTTC.

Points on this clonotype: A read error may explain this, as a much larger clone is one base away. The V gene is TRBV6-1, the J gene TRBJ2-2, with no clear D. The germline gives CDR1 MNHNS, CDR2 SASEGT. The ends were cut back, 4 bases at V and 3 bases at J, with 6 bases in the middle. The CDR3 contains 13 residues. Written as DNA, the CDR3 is TGTGCCAGCAGTGGGTGGGACACCGGGGAGCTGTTTTTT. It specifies CASSGWDTGELFF.

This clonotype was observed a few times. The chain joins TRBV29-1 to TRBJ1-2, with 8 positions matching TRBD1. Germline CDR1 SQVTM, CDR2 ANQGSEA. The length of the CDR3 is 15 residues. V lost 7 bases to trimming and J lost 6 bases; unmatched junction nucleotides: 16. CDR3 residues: CSDGTGDLNPNGYTF. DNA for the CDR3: TGCAGCGACGGGACAGGAGACCTAAACCCAAATGGCTACACCTTC.

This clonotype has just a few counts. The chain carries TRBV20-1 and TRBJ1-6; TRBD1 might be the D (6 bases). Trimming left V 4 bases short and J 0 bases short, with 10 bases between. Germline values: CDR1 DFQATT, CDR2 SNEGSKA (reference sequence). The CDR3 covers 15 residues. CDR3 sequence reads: CSAKQGGSYNSPLHF. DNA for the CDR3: TGCAGTGCTAAACAAGGGGGCTCCTATAATTCACCCCTCCACTTT.

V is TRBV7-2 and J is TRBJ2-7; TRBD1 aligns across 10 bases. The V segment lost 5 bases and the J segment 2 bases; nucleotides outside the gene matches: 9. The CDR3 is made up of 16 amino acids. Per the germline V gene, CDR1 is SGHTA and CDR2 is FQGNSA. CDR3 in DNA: TGTGCCAGCAGCCGACGGCCCGGACAGGGGGCCTACGAGCAGTACTTC. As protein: CASSRRPGQGAYEQYF.

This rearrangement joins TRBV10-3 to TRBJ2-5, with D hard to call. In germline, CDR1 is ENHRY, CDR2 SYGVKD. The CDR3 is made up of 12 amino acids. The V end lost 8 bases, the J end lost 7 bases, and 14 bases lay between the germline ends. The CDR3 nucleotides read TGTGCCATCTCCGTGACCCAACGGACCCAGTACTTC. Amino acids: CAISVTQRTQYF.